The source of this TCR beta chain is a study of cytomegalovirus exposure and HLA in healthy donors. Whole-study findings and limits: In a later analysis, productive TCRs from donors in an Asian-associated ancestry cluster reportedly carried fewer N-insertions than the cohort mean. Clonal expansion, a later analysis showed, was greater in HLA-associated TCR beta chains than in equally common others.

PCR amplification relied on 60 Vbeta primers (plus 13 Jbeta primers). This table comes from immunoSEQ multiplex PCR, and its TCRdb copy is limited to in-frame clones, with some not included. The sample lists 110,000 to 150,000 clones; approximately 70% were seen once. On this clone itself: Its antigen is as yet unknown.

The specimen was PBMCs. The origin of this receptor is a woman aged 55-69 years in good health and CMV-seropositive.

CDR3 amino acids: CASRGTGAYGYTF. As DNA, the CDR3 is TGTGCCAGCAGAGGGACAGGGGCCTATGGCTACACCTTC. The chain links TRBV2 to TRBJ1-2, with 10 bases lining up with TRBD1. V shed 6 bases, J shed 4 bases, and the junction held 2 bases outside the gene matches. The CDR3 runs to 13 residues. Germline V gene data show CDR1 as SNHLY and CDR2 as FYNNEI.